This T cell receptor (beta chain) is from a study of T cell repertoires in cytomegalovirus infection. In this sample, this clonotype turned up many times. Using its own MiXCR run on the reads, TCRdb lists one record per CDR3 protein. The sample contains about 180,000 distinct CDR3 sequences, around 14% of which appear only once. This CDR3 region has 16 residues. Per the germline V gene, CDR1 is SEHNR and CDR2 is FQNEAQ (reference sequence). J was trimmed by 4 bases and V by 1 base; bases with no gene match: 5. This chain connects TRBV7-9 to TRBJ2-7, with 12 bases identical to TRBD1. Input material: PBMCs. The sequence was collected from a human donor in good health (CMV status not recorded). Some clones in this sample may be carry-over from other donors' samples. CDR3 nucleotide sequence: TGTGCCAGCAGCTTAGTCGGGACAGGGGGCTATTACGAGCAGTACTTC. Translation gives CASSLVGTGGYYEQYF.